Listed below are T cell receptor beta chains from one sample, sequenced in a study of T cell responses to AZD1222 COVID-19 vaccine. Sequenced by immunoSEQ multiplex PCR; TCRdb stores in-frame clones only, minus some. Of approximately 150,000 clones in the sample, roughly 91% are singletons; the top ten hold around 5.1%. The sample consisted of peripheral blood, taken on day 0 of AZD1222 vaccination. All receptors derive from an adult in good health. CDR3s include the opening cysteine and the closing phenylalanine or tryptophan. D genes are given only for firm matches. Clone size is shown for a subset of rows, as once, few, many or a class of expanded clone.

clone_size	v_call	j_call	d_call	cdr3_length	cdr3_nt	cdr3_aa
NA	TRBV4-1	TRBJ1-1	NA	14	TGCGCCAGCAGCCAAGAGGTAGGGAGCCCTGAAGCTTTCTTT	CASSQEVGSPEAFF
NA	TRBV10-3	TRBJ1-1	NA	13	TGTGCCATCAGTGAGCGGGTTAGCACTGAAGCTTTCTTT	CAISERVSTEAFF
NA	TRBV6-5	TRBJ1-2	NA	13	TGTGCCAGCAGACAGGGTTTCGATTATGGCTACACCTTC	CASRQGFDYGYTF
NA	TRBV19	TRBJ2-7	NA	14	TGTGCCAGTAGTACAGGGGTAAGGTCCTACGAGCAGTACTTC	CASSTGVRSYEQYF
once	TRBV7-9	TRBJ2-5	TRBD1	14	TGTGCCAGCAGCTTGACAGGGCCGGCGGAGACCCAGTACTTC	CASSLTGPAETQYF
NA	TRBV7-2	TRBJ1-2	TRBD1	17	TGTGCCAGCAGCTTACCCGGGACAGGGTCTGGGGACTATGGCTACACCTTC	CASSLPGTGSGDYGYTF
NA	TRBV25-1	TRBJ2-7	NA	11	TGTGCCAGCCCCCCAAGGTACGAGCAGTACTTC	CASPPRYEQYF
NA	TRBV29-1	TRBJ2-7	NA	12	TGCAGCGTGGCGGCGGGGTTCCACGAGCAGTACTTC	CSVAAGFHEQYF
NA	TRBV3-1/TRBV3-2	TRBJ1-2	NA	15	TGTGCCAGCAGCCACAGAAGGGTTGCTAACTATGGCTACACCTTC	CASSHRRVANYGYTF
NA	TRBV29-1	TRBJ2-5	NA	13	TGCAGCGTTGGGTCAGGACAGCTGGGGTCCCAGTACTTC	CSVGSGQLGSQYF
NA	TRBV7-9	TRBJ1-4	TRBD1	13	TGTGCCAGCGTCGGACAGGATAATGAAAAACTGTTTTTT	CASVGQDNEKLFF
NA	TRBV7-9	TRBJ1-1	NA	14	TGTGCCAGCAGCCCCCTGAGAGAGAACACTGAAGCTTTCTTT	CASSPLRENTEAFF
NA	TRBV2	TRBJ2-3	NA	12	TGTGCCAGCAGAGGGATAACCCCTACGCAGTATTTT	CASRGITPTQYF
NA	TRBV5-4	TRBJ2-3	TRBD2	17	TGTGCCAGCAGCTTCGAGATTGGACTAGCGGACACAGATACGCAGTATTTT	CASSFEIGLADTDTQYF
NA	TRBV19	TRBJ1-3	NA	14	TGTGCCAGTAGTATCAGGACGGGGGGAAACACCATATATTTT	CASSIRTGGNTIYF
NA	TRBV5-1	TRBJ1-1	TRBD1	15	TGCGCCAGCAGGTTGAAAGGGGGCCTGAACACTGAAGCTTTCTTT	CASRLKGGLNTEAFF
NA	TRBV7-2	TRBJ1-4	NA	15	TGTGCCAGCAGCTTAGCGGGGGTGACTAATGAAAAACTGTTTTTT	CASSLAGVTNEKLFF
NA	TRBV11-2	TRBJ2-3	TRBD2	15	TGTGCCAGCAGTTTTACTAGCGGAGATACAGATACGCAGTATTTT	CASSFTSGDTDTQYF
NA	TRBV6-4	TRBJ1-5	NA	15	TGTGCCAGCAGCCGCTCGGGATATAGCAATCAGCCCCAGCATTTT	CASSRSGYSNQPQHF
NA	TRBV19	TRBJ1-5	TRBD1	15	TGTGCCAGTAGTTGGACAGGGGATAGCAATCAGCCCCAGCATTTT	CASSWTGDSNQPQHF
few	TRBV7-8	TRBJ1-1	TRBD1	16	TGTGCCAGCAGCTGGGGACAGGGGGCGGAGAACACTGAAGCTTTCTTT	CASSWGQGAENTEAFF
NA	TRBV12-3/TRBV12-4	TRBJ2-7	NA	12	TGTGCCAGCTCGCCCAAACTGTACGAGCAGTACTTC	CASSPKLYEQYF
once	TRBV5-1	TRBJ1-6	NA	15	TGCGCCAGCAGCTTGGGAGGGATCGCGAATTCACCCCTCCACTTT	CASSLGGIANSPLHF
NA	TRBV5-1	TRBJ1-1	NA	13	TGCGCCAGCAGCTTGGCAGGGTCGGAAGAAGCTTTCTTT	CASSLAGSEEAFF
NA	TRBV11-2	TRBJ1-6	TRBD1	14	TGTGCCAGCAGCCGCGACAGGGTTAATTCACCCCTCCACTTT	CASSRDRVNSPLHF
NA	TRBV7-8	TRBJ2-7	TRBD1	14	TGTGCCAGCAGCTACCGACAGGGCGGCTACGAGCAGTACTTC	CASSYRQGGYEQYF
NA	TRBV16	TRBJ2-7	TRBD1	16	TGTGCCAGCAGCCAGGGGGGGACAGGGCGATCCTACGAGCAGTACTTC	CASSQGGTGRSYEQYF
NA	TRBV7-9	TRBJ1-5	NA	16	TGTGCCAGCAGCTACCCGGGGGAACGGGGCAATCAGCCCCAGCATTTT	CASSYPGERGNQPQHF
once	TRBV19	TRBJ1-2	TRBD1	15	TGTGCCAGTTCCCCCGGCCGGACAGGGGAGCGTGGCTACACCTTC	CASSPGRTGERGYTF
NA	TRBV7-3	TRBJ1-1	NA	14	TGTGCCAGCAGCTTAGGCCACACGAACACTGAAGCTTTCTTT	CASSLGHTNTEAFF